A single T cell receptor beta chain is shown here with its context. The entry originates in a study of T cell changes during pregnancy in multiple sclerosis. Sequencing was performed with immunoSEQ multiplex PCR; in TCRdb, only in-frame clones are kept and a portion is missing. The sample records around 50,000 clones, around 93% being singletons. V was cut by 4 bases and J by 3 bases, with 16 bases left in between. The CDR3 loop spans 15 amino acids. Germline V gives CDR1 SGHNT, CDR2 YYREEE (reference sequence). The sample was CD8+ T cells from peripheral blood mononuclear cells, taken in the second trimester of pregnancy. This chain joins TRBV5-4 and TRBJ1-2, with D maybe TRBD1 (6 bases). The receptor's source is a female donor with multiple sclerosis, enrolled in a pregnancy study. CDR3 region: CASSEAGVVYYGYTF. CDR3 nucleotides: TGTGCCAGCAGCGAGGCAGGGGTGGTTTACTATGGCTACACCTTC.